Following are 30 T cell receptor beta chains from one sample sequenced in a study of response to subunit inactivated influenza vaccine. A single record per CDR3 protein comes from TCRdb applying MiXCR to the RT-PCR reads. Of about 570,000 distinct CDR3 sequences in the sample, about 11% were seen once. The same specimen was also included in a second study, on T cells expressing NK-cell markers. That source notes: TCR beta cDNA was made by 5'RACE template switching with UMIs.

The sample in question was PBMCs from blood, obtained on the day of vaccination. The receptors here all came from a man aged 50 or older who received an inactivated influenza vaccine.

The table lists this clonotype with a few counts. The chain uses TRBV3-1 and TRBJ2-2, with TRBD1 matching 8 bases. The CDR3 runs 14 residues. Germline CDR1 and CDR2: LGHDT and YNNKEL (reference sequence). J gave up 1 base and V 8 bases, and 3 bases lay outside the gene matches. DNA for the CDR3: TGTGCCAGCTCGGACAGGGTGAACACCGGGGAGCTGTTTTTT. Its translation: CASSDRVNTGELFF.

This clonotype showed up just a few times. The V and J genes are TRBV11-2 and TRBJ2-3, with a weak D call TRBD1 (5 bases). The CDR3 covers 14 residues. V was cut by 1 base and J by 4 bases, with 9 bases left in between. The germline CDR1 and CDR2 sequences are SGHAT and FQNNGV. In DNA, the CDR3 is TGTGCCAGCAGCTTAGTTCCAGGGTCAGATACGCAGTATTTT. It codes for CASSLVPGSDTQYF.

A few counts support this clonotype. This chain uses TRBV29-1 with TRBJ2-1, with TRBD2 matching over 11 bases. J was trimmed by 6 bases and V by 6 bases; bases with no gene match: 10. CDR1 is SQVTM and CDR2 is ANQGSEA in the germline V gene. The CDR3 is 15 amino acids. The CDR3 DNA sequence: TGCAGCGTGCGGGCGCTAGCGGGGGGCTCCAATGAGCAGTTCTTC. As protein: CSVRALAGGSNEQFF.

This clonotype has just a few counts. The V call is TRBV11-2, the J call TRBJ2-2; D uncertain. The V gene's germline CDR1 is SGHAT and CDR2 FQNNGV. This CDR3 spans 16 amino acids. The V and J ends lost 5 bases and 3 bases respectively, with 16 bases between them. The CDR3 here is CASSPLVIQHTGELFF. The CDR3 DNA reads as TGTGCCAGCAGCCCCCTCGTTATACAGCACACCGGGGAGCTGTTTTTT. Drawing the rest from reference TRBV11-2 and TRBJ2-2, the complete variable domain is EAGVAQSPRYKIIEKRQSVAFWCNPISGHATLYWYQQILGQGPKLLIQFQNNGVVDDSQLPKDRFSAERLKGVDSTLKIQPAKLEDSAVYLCASSPLVIQHTGELFFGEGSRLTVL.

This clonotype was seen a few times. The chain joins TRBV18 to TRBJ2-5; D is possibly TRBD1 (5 bases). Germline-derived CDR1 and CDR2 are KGHSH and LQKENI. Trimming took 2 bases from V and 2 from J, leaving 15 bases between them. The CDR3 runs to 16 residues. In DNA, the CDR3 is TGTGCCAGCTCACCATATCCACCAAGACAGCAAGAGACCCAGTACTTC. Encoded protein: CASSPYPPRQQETQYF.

This clonotype was seen many times. V and J are TRBV24-1 and TRBJ1-1; 12 positions agree with TRBD1. V dropped 5 bases and J dropped 1; count of bases not matched to a gene: 7. Per the germline V gene, CDR1 is KGHDR and CDR2 is SFDVKD. CDR3 length equals 17 residues. The CDR3 nucleotides are TGTGCCACCAGTGCCGGGGACAGGGGGCGAAAGAACACTGAAGCTTTCTTT. Amino acids: CATSAGDRGRKNTEAFF.

CDR3 bases: TGCAGCGACCCCCCTTACACGGGAACCTCAAGGTTCGCCTACGAGCAGTACTTC. This encodes CSDPPYTGTSRFAYEQYF. The rearrangement joins TRBV29-1 to TRBJ2-7, with a weak D call TRBD2 (5 bases). The V end was cut by 7 bases, the J end by 2 bases, with 30 bases between. CDR1 and CDR2 from the germline V gene are SQVTM and ANQGSEA. There are 18 residues in the CDR3.

This clonotype was counted a few times. This chain joins TRBV28 and TRBJ2-2; a possible D gene is TRBD1 (6 bases). The CDR3 consists of 15 residues. The V gene's germline CDR1 is MDHEN and CDR2 SYDVKM. The V gene lost 8 bases and the J gene lost 7 bases, with 20 bases spanning the gap. The CDR3 coding sequence is TGTGCCAGCCGACGCGGGTGGGGGCGCGTCGGGGAGCTGTTTTTT. Its translation: CASRRGWGRVGELFF.

The chain combines TRBV7-9 with TRBJ1-2; D gene ambiguous. Between the trimmed V and J ends, which lost 4 bases and 7 bases, there was a span of 7 bases. This CDR3 is built from 11 residues. Germline V gene lookup returns CDR1 SEHNR and CDR2 FQNEAQ (reference sequence). The chain's CDR3 is CASSSSPGYTF. The CDR3 bases are TGTGCCAGCAGCTCATCTCCTGGCTACACCTTC.

This clonotype was counted a few times. This sequence joins TRBV12-3 or TRBV12-4 and TRBJ2-6, with 7 bases identical to TRBD2. This CDR3 contains 16 residues. The ends lost 5 bases at V and 2 bases at J; junction bases unmatched: 6. CDR3 in DNA: TGTGCCAGCAGTCACCCCACTAGCGCTGGGGCCAACGTCCTGACTTTC. Encoded protein: CASSHPTSAGANVLTF.

This clonotype was observed a few times. J is TRBJ2-5 and V is TRBV7-8, with TRBD2 matching over 10 bases. Germline CDR1 is SGHVS and CDR2 is FQNEAQ. V lost 6 bases to trimming and J lost 4 bases; unmatched junction nucleotides: 8. The CDR3 totals 15 residues. DNA for the CDR3: TGTGCCAGCAGAACAACGGGGACTAGCGCAGAGACCCAGTACTTC. This sequence encodes CASRTTGTSAETQYF.

The table lists this clonotype with many counts. The rearrangement joins TRBV28 to TRBJ1-4, with TRBD1 matching over 7 bases. The CDR3 runs to 15 residues. Germline CDR1 MDHEN, CDR2 SYDVKM. Unmatched junction bases numbered 4, after V lost 6 bases and J lost 0 bases. The chain's CDR3 is CASRWDSTTNEKLFF. The CDR3 DNA reads as TGTGCCAGCAGATGGGACAGCACAACTAATGAAAAACTGTTTTTT.

This clonotype was detected only a few times. The chain combines TRBV20-1 with TRBJ2-1; 13 nucleotides align to TRBD2. Losses at the gene ends were 3 bases for V and 3 bases for J; bases not matched to a gene: 2. This CDR3 region has 15 residues. CDR1 and CDR2 from the germline V gene are DFQATT and SNEGSKA (reference sequence). For the CDR3, the DNA is TGCAGTGCTAGGACTAGCGGGAGGTTCTACAATGAGCAGTTCTTC. Protein: CSARTSGRFYNEQFF.

The chain combines TRBV12-3 or TRBV12-4 with TRBJ1-5, with D tentatively TRBD1 (5 bases). Between the trimmed V and J ends, which lost 5 bases and 3 bases, there was a span of 11 bases. The length of the CDR3 is 14 residues. The CDR3 region is CASSIDSINQPQHF. The CDR3 DNA is TGTGCCAGCAGTATCGACAGTATCAATCAGCCCCAGCATTTT.

The chain combines TRBV20-1 with TRBJ2-1; 10 bases are shared with TRBD1. Germline V CDR1 and CDR2: DFQATT, SNEGSKA (reference sequence). The CDR3 length is 15 residues. J was trimmed by 8 bases and V by 7 bases; bases with no gene match: 14. CDR3 loop: CSVTPPGQGLDEQFF. For the CDR3, the DNA is TGCAGTGTCACGCCTCCGGGACAGGGGTTAGATGAGCAGTTCTTC.

CDR3 residues: CAWSGLHSGTGELFF. CDR3 nucleotide sequence: TGTGCCTGGAGCGGACTCCACAGCGGCACCGGGGAGCTGTTTTTT. The chain uses TRBV30 and TRBJ2-2; weak D call: TRBD2 (5 bases). Per the germline V gene, CDR1 is GTSNPN and CDR2 is SVGIG (reference sequence). This CDR3 region has 15 residues. Trimming took 3 bases from V and 4 from J, leaving 15 bases between them.

Ten or more counts support this clonotype. This chain uses TRBV7-9 with TRBJ1-3; D is uncertain. V lost 5 bases and J 0 bases, leaving 8 bases between the germline ends. Germline V gene lookup returns CDR1 SEHNR and CDR2 FQNEAQ (reference sequence). This CDR3 comprises 14 residues. The CDR3 nucleotides read TGTGCCAGCAGCATCAGACGCTCTGGAAACACCATATATTTT. Protein product: CASSIRRSGNTIYF.

This clonotype has more than one count but fewer than ten. Its ends do not fully match the called genes, so a read error is possible. The chain recombines TRBV12-3 or TRBV12-4 with TRBJ1-1, with a tentative D call TRBD1 (5 bases). The CDR3 length is 15 residues. As DNA, the CDR3 is TGTGCCAGCAGTTCATTCAGGGATTTGAAGACTGAAGCTTTCTTT. Translated: CASSSFRDLKTEAFF.

The rearrangement joins TRBV20-1 to TRBJ1-6; no firm D call. CDR1 DFQATT and CDR2 SNEGSKA come from the germline V gene (reference sequence). This CDR3 spans 14 amino acids. Trimming cost V 0 bases and J 10 bases, with 13 bases left between them. The CDR3 DNA is TGCAGTGCTAGAGATTCGAGGGCAGGATCACCCCTCCACTTT. This translates into CSARDSRAGSPLHF.

This clonotype has at least ten counts. The chain couples TRBV5-1 to TRBJ2-1; D gene ambiguous. CDR1 is SGHRS, CDR2 YFSETQ, per germline. The length of the CDR3 is 15 residues. Trimming removed 0 bases at V and 0 bases at J, with 7 bases between. The CDR3 protein is CASSLDGYSYNEQFF. DNA of the CDR3: TGCGCCAGCAGCTTGGACGGGTACTCCTACAATGAGCAGTTCTTC.

Only a few counts were recorded for this clonotype. The chain has TRBV12-3 or TRBV12-4 and TRBJ2-1; 10 nucleotides align to TRBD1. The CDR3 sequence is 15 residues long. The J segment lost 4 bases and the V segment lost 6 bases, leaving 6 bases of the junction unmatched. CDR3 DNA: TGTGCCAGCAGAGTTGGGACAGGGGCGTACAATGAGCAGTTCTTC. It translates to CASRVGTGAYNEQFF.

Here the CDR3 reads CAWSSQGLYEQYF. The CDR3 coding sequence is TGTGCCTGGAGTTCTCAGGGGCTCTACGAGCAGTACTTC. The chain joins TRBV30 to TRBJ2-7; D is perhaps TRBD1 (6 bases). Trimming took off 2 bases at V and 3 bases at J, with 11 bases between the two ends. CDR3 length: 13 amino acids. The germline gives CDR1 GTSNPN, CDR2 SVGIG (reference sequence).

This clonotype has a count of ten or more. The genes are TRBV15 and TRBJ2-2; D remains unclear. Germline values: CDR1 LNHNV, CDR2 YYDKDF (reference sequence). CDR3 size: 13 residues. Trimming removed 1 base from V and 5 bases from J, with 5 bases in between. The CDR3 DNA is TGTGCCACCAGCAGAGGTTGGACCGGGGAGCTGTTTTTT. Protein sequence: CATSRGWTGELFF.

This clonotype was counted many times. This chain connects TRBV18 to TRBJ2-7; TRBD1 might be the D (5 bases). CDR3 length: 13 residues. Germline V gene data show CDR1 as KGHSH and CDR2 as LQKENI. Trimming left V 5 bases short and J 2 bases short, with 10 bases between. The CDR3 loop is CASSFRGPYEQYF. The CDR3 DNA sequence: TGTGCCAGCTCATTTAGGGGCCCCTACGAGCAGTACTTC.

This clonotype was detected only a few times. The V and J genes are TRBV7-9 and TRBJ2-1; D tentatively fits TRBD1 or TRBD2 (6 bases each). V was trimmed by 1 base and J by 9 bases, leaving 13 bases between them. Per germline, CDR1 SEHNR and CDR2 FQNEAQ (reference sequence). The CDR3 length is 14 residues. Written as DNA, the CDR3 is TGTGCCAGCAGCTTAGTTCGGGGGCAAGGTGAGCAGTTCTTC. This sequence encodes CASSLVRGQGEQFF.

This clonotype has more than one count but fewer than ten. The chain recombines TRBV28 with TRBJ1-1; D unclear. The germline V gene encodes CDR1 MDHEN and CDR2 SYDVKM. The ends were cut back, 4 bases at V and 11 bases at J, with 14 bases in the middle. The CDR3 has 12 amino acids. The CDR3 coding sequence is TGTGCCAGCAGTTCTGACCCGCTGGGCGCTTTCTTT. This translates into CASSSDPLGAFF. Full variable domain (remainder filled in from reference TRBV28 and TRBJ1-1): DVKVTQSSRYLVKRTGEKVFLECVQDMDHENMFWYRQDPGLGLRLIYFSYDVKMKEKGDIPEGYSVSREKKERFSLILESASTNQTSMYLCASSSDPLGAFFGQGTRLTVV.

In its sample, this clonotype was seen once. The chain links TRBV7-9 to TRBJ2-3; D ambiguous. Germline V lookup: CDR1 SEHNR, CDR2 FQNEAQ (reference sequence). This CDR3 has 14 amino acids. V was clipped by 8 bases and J by 0 bases, with 12 bases between them. The CDR3 DNA sequence: TGTGCCAGCGCTGCAGACCTCAGCACAGATACGCAGTATTTT. It specifies CASAADLSTDTQYF. Combining the CDR3 with reference TRBV7-9 and TRBJ2-3 gives the whole variable domain DTGVSQNPRHKITKRGQNVTFRCDPISEHNRLYWYRQTLGQGPEFLTYFQNEAQLEKSRLLSDRFSAERPKGSFSTLEIQRTEQGDSAMYLCASAADLSTDTQYFGPGTRLTVL.

This chain uses TRBV29-1 with TRBJ2-2, with 8 bases that match TRBD1. V lost 3 bases, J lost 6 bases, and 3 bases stayed unmatched. Per the germline V gene, CDR1 is SQVTM and CDR2 is ANQGSEA. This CDR3 contains 13 residues. CDR3 region: CSVDRGHAGELFF. The CDR3 DNA is TGCAGCGTTGACAGGGGGCACGCCGGGGAGCTGTTTTTT.

This clonotype occurred many times. The chain uses TRBV6-1 and TRBJ2-1, with D possibly TRBD2 on 6 matching bases. V was pared by 6 bases and J by 4 bases, with 16 bases between. Germline V gives CDR1 MNHNS, CDR2 SASEGT. This CDR3 has 15 amino acids. The chain's CDR3 is CASRTTRTVYNEQFF. DNA of the CDR3: TGTGCCAGCAGAACGACTAGAACGGTTTACAATGAGCAGTTCTTC.

This clonotype was recorded many times. The chain employs TRBV5-1 and TRBJ2-3, with a tentative D call TRBD1 (6 bases). V was pared by 7 bases and J by 3 bases, with 12 bases between. This CDR3 spans 13 amino acids. Germline lookup yields CDR1 SGHRS and CDR2 YFSETQ. The CDR3 sequence is CASGAGDTDTQYF. The CDR3 bases are TGCGCCAGCGGGGCAGGGGATACAGATACGCAGTATTTT.